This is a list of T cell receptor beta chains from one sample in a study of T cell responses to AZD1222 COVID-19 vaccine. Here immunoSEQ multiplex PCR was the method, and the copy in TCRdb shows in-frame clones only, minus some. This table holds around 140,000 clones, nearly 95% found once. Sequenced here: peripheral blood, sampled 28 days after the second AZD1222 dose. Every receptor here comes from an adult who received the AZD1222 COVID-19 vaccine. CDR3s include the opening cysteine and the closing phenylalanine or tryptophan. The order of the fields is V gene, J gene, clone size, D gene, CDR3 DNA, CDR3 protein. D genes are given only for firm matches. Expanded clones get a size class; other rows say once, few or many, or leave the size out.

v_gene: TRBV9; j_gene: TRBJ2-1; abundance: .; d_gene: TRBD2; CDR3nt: TGTGCCAGCAGCGTTTCTAGCGGGAGAACGAATGAGCAGTTCTTC; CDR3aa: CASSVSSGRTNEQFF
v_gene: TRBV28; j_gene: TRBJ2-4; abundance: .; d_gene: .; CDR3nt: TGTGCCAGCAGTACTGGGGGGACCTTAGCCAAAAACATTCAGTACTTC; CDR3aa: CASSTGGTLAKNIQYF
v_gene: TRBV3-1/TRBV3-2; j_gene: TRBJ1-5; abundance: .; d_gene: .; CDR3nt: TGTGCCAGCAGCCCCCAAGGGGAGAGCAATCAGCCCCAGCATTTT; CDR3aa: CASSPQGESNQPQHF
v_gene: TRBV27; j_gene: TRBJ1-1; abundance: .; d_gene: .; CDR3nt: TGTGCCAGCAGTTTTGGTTGGAACACTGAAGCTTTCTTT; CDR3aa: CASSFGWNTEAFF
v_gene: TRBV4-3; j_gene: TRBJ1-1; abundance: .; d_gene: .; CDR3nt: TGCGCCAGCAGCCAAGGGAAGGGAATGGGGTACACTGAAGCTTTCTTT; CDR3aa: CASSQGKGMGYTEAFF
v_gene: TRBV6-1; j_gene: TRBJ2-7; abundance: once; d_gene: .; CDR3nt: TGTGCCAGCAGTGAAGATGGTGGGAGCTCCTACGAGCAGTACTTC; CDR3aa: CASSEDGGSSYEQYF
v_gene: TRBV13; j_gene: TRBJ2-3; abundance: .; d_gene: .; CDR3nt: TGTGCCAGCAGCTTAAACACAGATACGCAGTATTTT; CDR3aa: CASSLNTDTQYF
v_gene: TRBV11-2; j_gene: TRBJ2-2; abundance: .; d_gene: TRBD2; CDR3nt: TGTGCCAGCAGCTTAGGGACGAGGGGCGGGGGTGACACCGGGGAGCTGTTTTTT; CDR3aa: CASSLGTRGGGDTGELFF
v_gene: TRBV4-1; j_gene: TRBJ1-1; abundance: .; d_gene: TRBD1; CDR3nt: TGCGCCAGCAGCCAAGATCTCGGGGGACAGAGAGGGGCTTTCTTT; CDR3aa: CASSQDLGGQRGAFF
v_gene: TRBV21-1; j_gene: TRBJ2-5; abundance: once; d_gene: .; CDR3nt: TGTGCCAGCAGAAGGACAGAACCAAACTTCCAAGAGACCCAGTACTTC; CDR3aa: CASRRTEPNFQETQYF
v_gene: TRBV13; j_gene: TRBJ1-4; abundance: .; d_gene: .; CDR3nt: TGTGCCAGCAGCTTATTGGGGTTCGAGGAAAAACTGTTTTTT; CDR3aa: CASSLLGFEEKLFF
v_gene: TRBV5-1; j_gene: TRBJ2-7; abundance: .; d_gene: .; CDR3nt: TGCGCCAGCAGCCCGGACAGACGCTACGAGCAGTACTTC; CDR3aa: CASSPDRRYEQYF
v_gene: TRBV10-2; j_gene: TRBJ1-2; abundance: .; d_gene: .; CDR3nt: TGCGCCAGCAGTGAGATTAACTATGGCTACACCTTC; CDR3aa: CASSEINYGYTF
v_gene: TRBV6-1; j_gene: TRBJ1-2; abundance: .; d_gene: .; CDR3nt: TGTGCCAGCAGTGAGGTTGGAGGGGGAACCCGCGGCTACACCTTC; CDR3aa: CASSEVGGGTRGYTF
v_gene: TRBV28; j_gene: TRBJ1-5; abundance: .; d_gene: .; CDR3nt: TGTGCCAGCATGACAGGCGATCGTCAGCCCCAGCATTTT; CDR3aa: CASMTGDRQPQHF
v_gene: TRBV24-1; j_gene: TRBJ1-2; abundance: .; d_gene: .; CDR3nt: TGTGCCACCCTTGGGGACTATGGCTACACCTTC; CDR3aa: CATLGDYGYTF
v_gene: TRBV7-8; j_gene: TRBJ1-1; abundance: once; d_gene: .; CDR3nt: TGTGCCAGCAGCCCAGAAGCGGACTGGAACACTGAAGCTTTCTTT; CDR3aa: CASSPEADWNTEAFF
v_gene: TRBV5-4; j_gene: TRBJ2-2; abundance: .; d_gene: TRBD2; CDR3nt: TGTGCCAGCCGACGTACTAGCGGAAGAAACGGGGAGCTGTTTTTT; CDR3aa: CASRRTSGRNGELFF
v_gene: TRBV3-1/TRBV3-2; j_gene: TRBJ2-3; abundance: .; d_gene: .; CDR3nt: TGTGCCAGCAGCCAAGGGGTCGGGGAGAAGTATTTT; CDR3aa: CASSQGVGEKYF
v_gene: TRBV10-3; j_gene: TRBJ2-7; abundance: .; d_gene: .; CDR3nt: TGTGCCATCAGTGGGAACTACGAGCAGTACTTC; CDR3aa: CAISGNYEQYF
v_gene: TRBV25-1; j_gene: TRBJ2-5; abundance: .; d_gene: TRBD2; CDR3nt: TGTGCCACCTCATCTACGACAGTGGCGACGGGAGGTGGCCAGTACTTC; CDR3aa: CATSSTTVATGGGQYF
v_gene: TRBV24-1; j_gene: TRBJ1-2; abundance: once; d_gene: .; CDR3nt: TGTGCCACCAGTGGCACTTGGGATGGCTACACCTTC; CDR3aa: CATSGTWDGYTF
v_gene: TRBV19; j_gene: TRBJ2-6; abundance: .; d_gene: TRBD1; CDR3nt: TGTGCCAGTAGGCCGGGACAGGGCCACCCCGGGTCTGGGGCCAACGTCCTGACTTTC; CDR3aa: CASRPGQGHPGSGANVLTF
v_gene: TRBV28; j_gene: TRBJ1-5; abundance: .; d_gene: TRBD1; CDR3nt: TGTGCCAGCAGACTGACAGGGATGGATCAGCCCCAGCATTTT; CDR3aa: CASRLTGMDQPQHF
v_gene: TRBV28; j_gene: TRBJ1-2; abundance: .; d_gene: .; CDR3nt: TGTGCCGAGGGCGGTTCTAACTATGGCTACACCTTC; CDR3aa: CAEGGSNYGYTF
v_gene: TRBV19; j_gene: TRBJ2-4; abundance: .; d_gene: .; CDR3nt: TGTGCCAGTAGTATAGCAGGGTTAGCCAAAAACATTCAGTACTTC; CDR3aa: CASSIAGLAKNIQYF
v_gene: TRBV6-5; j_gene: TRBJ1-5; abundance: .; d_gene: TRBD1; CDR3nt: TGTGCCAGCACCCTTACAGGGGGCGTGCATCAGCCCCAGCATTTT; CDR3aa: CASTLTGGVHQPQHF
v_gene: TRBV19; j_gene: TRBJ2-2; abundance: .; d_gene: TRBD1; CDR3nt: TGTGCCAGTAACGACAGGGGTTTTACCGGGGAGCTGTTTTTT; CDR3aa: CASNDRGFTGELFF
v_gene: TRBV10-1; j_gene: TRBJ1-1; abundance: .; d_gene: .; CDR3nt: TGCGCCAGCAGCGTCGGGGCGACGGGCACTGAAGCTTTCTTT; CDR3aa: CASSVGATGTEAFF
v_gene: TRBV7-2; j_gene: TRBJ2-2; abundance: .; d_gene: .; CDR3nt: TGTGCCAGCAGCTTTGGATGGATGGAGGCCAGGGAGCTGTTTTTT; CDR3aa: CASSFGWMEARELFF
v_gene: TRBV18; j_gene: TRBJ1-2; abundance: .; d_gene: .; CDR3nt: TGTGCCAGCTCACCACGTGAGGAACATGGCTACACCTTC; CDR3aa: CASSPREEHGYTF
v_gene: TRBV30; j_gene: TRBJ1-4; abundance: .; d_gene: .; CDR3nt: TGTGCCTGGAAACCCGGGTCCACGGATGAAAAACTGTTTTTT; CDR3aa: CAWKPGSTDEKLFF
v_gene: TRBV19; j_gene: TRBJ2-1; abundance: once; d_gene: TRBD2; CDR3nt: TGTGCCAGTAGGGTCACTAGCGGGGCCTACAATGAGCAGTTCTTC; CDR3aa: CASRVTSGAYNEQFF
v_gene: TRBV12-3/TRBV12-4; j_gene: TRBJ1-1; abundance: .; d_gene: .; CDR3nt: TGTGCCAGCAGTTTAGGGGGTAAAACGGGAGCTTTCTTT; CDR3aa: CASSLGGKTGAFF
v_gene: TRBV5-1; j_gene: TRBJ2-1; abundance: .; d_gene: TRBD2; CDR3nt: TGCGCCAGCAGTCGCATTAGCGGGAGGACGTCGGATGAGCAGTTCTTC; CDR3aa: CASSRISGRTSDEQFF
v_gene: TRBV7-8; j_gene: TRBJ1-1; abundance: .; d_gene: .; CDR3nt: TGTGCCAGCAGCGAGGACTTGAACACTGAAGCTTTCTTT; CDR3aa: CASSEDLNTEAFF
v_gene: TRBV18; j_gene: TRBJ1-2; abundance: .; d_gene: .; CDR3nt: TGTGCCAGCTCACCACGGGAGGGAACGGCTGGCTACACCTTC; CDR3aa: CASSPREGTAGYTF